The 32 T cell receptor beta chains below come from one sample, sequenced in a study of blood T cell repertoires in COVID-19. The assay was immunoSEQ multiplex PCR, and TCRdb's table has in-frame clones only and misses some. The sample lists over 100,000 clones, 81% occurring once. The sequencing sample was made of peripheral blood. The receptor set was obtained from a human donor in a cohort sampled during active COVID-19.

This chain joins TRBV30 and TRBJ2-1, with 8 nucleotides matching TRBD2. Germline-derived CDR1 and CDR2 are GTSNPN and SVGIG (reference sequence). After removal of 0 bases from V and 0 bases from J, the junction contained 1 base not matched to a gene. This CDR3 region has 15 residues. This CDR3 is CAWSVSGSSYNEQFF. The DNA of the CDR3 is TGTGCCTGGAGTGTAAGCGGGAGCTCCTACAATGAGCAGTTCTTC.

The rearrangement uses TRBV6-5 and TRBJ1-1, with D hard to call. The length of the CDR3 is 14 residues. V lost 6 bases and J 4 bases, leaving 15 bases between the germline ends. Germline-derived CDR1 and CDR2 are MNHEY and SVGAGI. CDR3 region: CASRKGEGGTEAFF. Here the CDR3 DNA reads TGTGCCAGCAGGAAGGGAGAGGGAGGCACTGAAGCTTTCTTT.

V usage is TRBV5-1 and J usage is TRBJ1-1; D possibly corresponds to TRBD1 (5 bases). This CDR3 region has 13 residues. The V gene's germline CDR1 is SGHRS and CDR2 YFSETQ. Trimming pared 4 bases from V and 3 bases from J, leaving 10 bases between. The CDR3 region has the DNA TGCGCCAGCAGCGGGGCGGGGTACACTGAAGCTTTCTTT. Translated, it gives CASSGAGYTEAFF.

The chain joins TRBV30 to TRBJ2-7; D perhaps matches TRBD2 (5 bases). The CDR3 is 11 amino acids. Germline V lookup: CDR1 GTSNPN, CDR2 SVGIG (reference sequence). V was shortened by 3 bases and J by 7 bases, with 10 bases between the two germline ends. The CDR3 DNA is TGTGCCTGGAGGAGGGTGTTGGAGCAGTACTTC. Its protein is CAWRRVLEQYF.

This clone was seen once. V gene TRBV3-1 (or the pseudogene TRBV3-2) combines with J gene TRBJ2-7; D is unclear. This CDR3 comprises 12 residues. From germline, CDR1 is LGHDT and CDR2 YNNKEL (reference sequence). V dropped 1 base and J dropped 5 bases, with 6 bases sitting between them. For the CDR3, the DNA is TGTGCCAGCAGCCAAGTACACAACGAGCAGTACTTC. The encoded protein is CASSQVHNEQYF.

CDR3 protein: CASSNRNRGPYGYTF. The CDR3 DNA sequence: TGTGCCAGCAGCAACAGGAACAGGGGCCCCTATGGCTACACCTTC. The V and J genes are TRBV5-6 and TRBJ1-2, with 7 bases matching TRBD1. Germline assignment: CDR1 SGHDT and CDR2 YYEEEE. This CDR3 spans 15 amino acids. V trimming: 4 bases; J trimming: 4 bases; junction bases outside the gene matches: 10.

There are a few counts of this clone. The chain has TRBV2 and TRBJ2-2, with TRBD2 identical over 7 bases. The CDR3 is 13 residues long. With V trimmed by 4 bases and J by 6 bases, 2 bases remained unmatched. CDR1 and CDR2 from the germline V gene are SNHLY and FYNNEI. CDR3 protein: CASSVGGAGELFF. CDR3 DNA sequence: TGTGCCAGCAGTGTGGGGGGGGCCGGGGAGCTGTTTTTT. Based on the CDR3 plus reference TRBV2 and TRBJ2-2, the full variable domain is EPEVTQTPSHQVTQMGQEVILRCVPISNHLYFYWYRQILGQKVEFLVSFYNNEISEKSEIFDDQFSVERPDGSNFTLKIRSTKLEDSAMYFCASSVGGAGELFFGEGSRLTVL.

V usage is TRBV6-4 and J usage is TRBJ2-6, with 8 bases that match TRBD1. CDR1 is MRHNA and CDR2 is SNTAGT in the germline V gene. This CDR3 region has 17 residues. The J segment lost 0 bases and the V segment lost 5 bases, leaving 6 bases of the junction unmatched. The CDR3 region has the DNA TGTGCCAGCAGTTTGACAGGGGCCCCCTCTGGGGCCAACGTCCTGACTTTC. It specifies CASSLTGAPSGANVLTF.

This clone was seen a handful of times. This chain connects TRBV7-9 to TRBJ2-5; D remains unclear. This CDR3 spans 11 amino acids. Germline loops: CDR1 SEHNR, CDR2 FQNEAQ (reference sequence). The V end was cut by 4 bases, the J end by 5 bases, with 5 bases between. CDR3 protein: CASSSVETQYF. CDR3 nucleotides: TGTGCCAGCAGCTCCGTTGAGACCCAGTACTTC.

This chain links TRBV11-2 with TRBJ1-4, with D uncertain. Germline assignment: CDR1 SGHAT and CDR2 FQNNGV. The ends were cut back, 1 base at V and 5 bases at J, with 17 bases in the middle. CDR3 length equals 17 residues. DNA of the CDR3: TGTGCCAGCAGCTTAGTTTTGGGGTCCGGGAGGAATGAAAAACTGTTTTTT. Translated, it gives CASSLVLGSGRNEKLFF.

The J gene is TRBJ2-3, the V gene TRBV5-4, with D uncertain. V was clipped by 0 bases and J by 1 base, with 9 bases between them. The CDR3 consists of 15 residues. Germline CDR1 and CDR2: SGHNT and YYREEE (reference sequence). The CDR3 DNA reads TGTGCCAGCAGCTTGGCCTATAGAGGCACAGATACGCAGTATTTT. It yields the protein CASSLAYRGTDTQYF.

The gene calls are TRBV6-5 and TRBJ2-7, with 9 nucleotides matching TRBD1. Unmatched junction bases numbered 3, after V lost 2 bases and J lost 4 bases. This CDR3 is built from 14 residues. CDR1 is MNHEY and CDR2 is SVGAGI in the germline V gene. The CDR3 sequence: CASSYTGTGYEQYF. DNA of the CDR3: TGTGCCAGCAGTTACACCGGGACAGGGTACGAGCAGTACTTC.

This chain links TRBV4-2 with TRBJ2-7; tentatively, D is TRBD2 (5 bases). This CDR3 has 15 amino acids. V lost 0 bases and J 0 bases, leaving 9 bases between the germline ends. CDR1 LGHNA and CDR2 YNFKEQ come from the germline V gene. In nucleotides, the CDR3 is TGTGCCAGCAGCCAAGAACCGGGGAGCTCCTACGAGCAGTACTTC. Amino acid sequence: CASSQEPGSSYEQYF.

The chain combines TRBV9 with TRBJ1-1, with TRBD1 identical over 7 bases. Per germline, CDR1 SGDLS and CDR2 YYNGEE. V dropped 6 bases and J dropped 5; count of bases not matched to a gene: 10. The CDR3 is 14 residues long. CDR3 region: CASTTGVQSTEAFF. The CDR3, as DNA: TGTGCCAGCACTACAGGGGTTCAATCAACTGAAGCTTTCTTT.

The rearrangement joins TRBV6-2 or TRBV6-3 to TRBJ2-4; D call uncertain. The V end was cut by 0 bases, the J end by 0 bases, with 12 bases between. CDR3 length equals 17 residues. Germline-derived CDR1 and CDR2 are MNHEY and SVGEGT. The CDR3 sequence is CASSYSMILLAKNIQYF. CDR3 nucleotide sequence: TGTGCCAGCAGTTACTCGATGATACTGCTAGCCAAAAACATTCAGTACTTC.

The chain joins TRBV30 to TRBJ2-3; 9 bases are a match to TRBD2. This CDR3 spans 17 amino acids. CDR1 is GTSNPN, CDR2 SVGIG, per germline (reference sequence). V trimming: 2 bases; J trimming: 4 bases; junction bases outside the gene matches: 13. CDR3 in DNA: TGTGCCTGGAGTTCCGGGCGGGGGGGCCAGTTAGCAGATACGCAGTATTTT. Encoded protein: CAWSSGRGGQLADTQYF.

V gene TRBV3-1 (or the pseudogene TRBV3-2) combines with J gene TRBJ2-3; the match to TRBD1 covers 7 bases. V trimming: 2 bases; J trimming: 3 bases; junction bases outside the gene matches: 5. Germline V gives CDR1 LGHDT, CDR2 YNNKEL (reference sequence). CDR3 length equals 15 residues. CDR3 protein: CASSQTNRGTDTQYF. The CDR3 bases are TGTGCCAGCAGCCAAACGAACAGGGGAACAGATACGCAGTATTTT.

This chain links TRBV6-5 with TRBJ2-7, with D perhaps TRBD1 (6 bases). The CDR3 extends over 14 amino acids. V lost 5 bases and J lost 3, with 14 bases in between. Germline CDR1 and CDR2: MNHEY and SVGAGI. The CDR3 DNA reads TGTGCCAGCAGTCAGATTAGACAGGTCTACGAGCAGTACTTC. Translated: CASSQIRQVYEQYF.

The chain employs TRBV6-2 or TRBV6-3 and TRBJ2-7; 10 bases align to TRBD2. V shed 2 bases, J shed 0 bases, and the junction held 7 bases outside the gene matches. CDR1 and CDR2 (germline): MNHEY, SVGEGT. The CDR3 runs 17 residues. CDR3 nucleotides: TGTGCCAGCAGTTACACAGGACTAGCGGAAAGCTCCTACGAGCAGTACTTC. This gives the protein CASSYTGLAESSYEQYF.

This chain connects TRBV7-2 to TRBJ1-5; 11 positions match TRBD1. The CDR3 has 16 amino acids. Germline V lookup: CDR1 SGHTA, CDR2 FQGNSA. With 4 bases clipped from V and 4 bases from J, the junction kept 6 bases outside the gene matches. The CDR3 sequence: CASSSYGTGGNQPQHF. CDR3 coding DNA: TGTGCCAGCAGCTCCTATGGGACAGGGGGAAATCAGCCCCAGCATTTT.

The genes are TRBV7-2 and TRBJ2-5, with TRBD2 as a possible D gene (6 bases). This CDR3 has 14 amino acids. V was shortened by 1 base and J by 4 bases, with 10 bases between the two germline ends. The germline V gene has CDR1 SGHTA and CDR2 FQGNSA. CDR3 amino acids: CASSLEGGTETQYF. In DNA form, the CDR3 reads TGTGCCAGCAGCTTAGAAGGCGGGACAGAGACCCAGTACTTC.

The J gene is TRBJ2-7, the V gene TRBV4-1, with 10 bases aligning to TRBD1. The V gene's germline CDR1 is MGHRA and CDR2 YSYEKL. The CDR3 has 14 amino acids. J lost 7 bases, V lost 2 bases, and 5 bases had no gene match. Here the CDR3 reads CASSQHGQGGEQYF. CDR3 DNA sequence: TGCGCCAGCAGCCAACACGGACAGGGGGGTGAGCAGTACTTC.

This clone showed up just a few times. The rearrangement links TRBV2 to TRBJ2-2; maybe TRBD2 (6 bases). Germline assignment: CDR1 SNHLY and CDR2 FYNNEI. The CDR3 covers 14 residues. The germline V and J ends were trimmed by 4 bases and 3 bases, with 9 bases remaining between them. The CDR3 sequence is CASSVRGYTGELFF. In DNA, the CDR3 is TGTGCCAGCAGTGTTCGGGGGTACACCGGGGAGCTGTTTTTT.

This clone was observed a single time. The chain couples TRBV6-5 to TRBJ2-7; D ambiguous. Germline lookup yields CDR1 MNHEY and CDR2 SVGAGI. The length of the CDR3 is 15 residues. The V gene lost 0 bases and the J gene lost 0 bases, with 9 bases spanning the gap. The CDR3, as DNA: TGTGCCAGCAGTTACTCTGGTCTGCGCTCCTACGAGCAGTACTTC. The encoded protein is CASSYSGLRSYEQYF.

The chain is built from TRBV28 and TRBJ1-2, with 8 bases identical to TRBD1. The V segment lost 6 bases and the J segment 5 bases; nucleotides outside the gene matches: 23. The CDR3 sequence is 19 residues long. Germline values: CDR1 MDHEN, CDR2 SYDVKM. CDR3 loop: CASSTIRKLNRGIGYGYTF. The CDR3 region has the DNA TGTGCCAGCAGCACCATCAGAAAACTAAACAGGGGGATTGGGTATGGCTACACCTTC.

The rearrangement links TRBV29-1 to TRBJ2-4, with D perhaps matching TRBD2 (6 bases). Trimming left V 6 bases short and J 11 bases short, with 17 bases between. The CDR3 contains 12 residues. CDR1 is SQVTM, CDR2 ANQGSEA, per germline. The CDR3 region has the DNA TGCAGCGTCCGGGACGTAGCGGTCCTTCAGTACTTC. Its protein product is CSVRDVAVLQYF.

The V and J genes are TRBV3-1 (or the pseudogene TRBV3-2) and TRBJ2-3; 8 bases map to TRBD2. From germline, CDR1 is LGHDT and CDR2 YNNKEL (reference sequence). The CDR3 length is 18 residues. Unmatched junction bases numbered 12, after V lost 0 bases and J lost 4 bases. CDR3 sequence: CASSQDSGLAGGADTQYF. For the CDR3, the DNA is TGTGCCAGCAGCCAAGACAGTGGGTTGGCGGGAGGCGCAGATACGCAGTATTTT.

The V call is TRBV9, the J call TRBJ2-2; D gene unclear. V was clipped by 4 bases and J by 0 bases, with 7 bases between them. The CDR3 spans 14 residues. Germline-derived CDR1 and CDR2 are SGDLS and YYNGEE. CDR3 bases: TGTGCCAGCAGCCCTAGGACGAACACCGGGGAGCTGTTTTTT. The encoded protein is CASSPRTNTGELFF. Together with reference TRBV9 and TRBJ2-2, the CDR3 gives the full variable domain: DSGVTQTPKHLITATGQRVTLRCSPRSGDLSVYWYQQSLDQGLQFLIQYYNGEERAKGNILERFSAQQFPDLHSELNLSSLELGDSALYFCASSPRTNTGELFFGEGSRLTVL.

The chain is built from TRBV4-3 and TRBJ2-3, with a possible D match to TRBD2 (6 bases). CDR1 and CDR2 from the germline V gene are LGHNA and YSLEER. Trimming cost V 1 base and J 1 base, with 12 bases left between them. The CDR3 covers 16 residues. In DNA form, the CDR3 reads TGCGCCAGCAGCCAAGGAGGGGTAGCGGGCACAGATACGCAGTATTTT. This encodes CASSQGGVAGTDTQYF.

This clone was seen once. The rearrangement uses TRBV28 and TRBJ2-1, with D possibly being TRBD2 (7 bases). The V gene's germline CDR1 is MDHEN and CDR2 SYDVKM. Trimming left V 8 bases short and J 4 bases short, with 21 bases between. The CDR3 spans 16 residues. CDR3 sequence: CASVGGAGYLYNEQFF. The CDR3 region has the DNA TGTGCCAGCGTAGGGGGGGCGGGATATTTGTACAATGAGCAGTTCTTC.

The chain employs TRBV7-9 and TRBJ2-7, with 7 bases that match TRBD1. V dropped 5 bases and J dropped 4; count of bases not matched to a gene: 8. The germline V gene encodes CDR1 SEHNR and CDR2 FQNEAQ (reference sequence). There are 14 residues in the CDR3. The DNA for the CDR3 is TGTGCCAGCAGCCTCGGGACAGTACCATACGAGCAGTACTTC. Translating it yields CASSLGTVPYEQYF.

This chain joins TRBV7-9 and TRBJ2-7, with D perhaps matching TRBD1 (6 bases). V lost 5 bases, J lost 2 bases, and 13 bases lay in between. This CDR3 has 14 amino acids. Germline-derived CDR1 and CDR2 are SEHNR and FQNEAQ (reference sequence). CDR3 loop: CASSVRDKPYEQYF. Written as DNA, the CDR3 is TGTGCCAGCAGCGTCCGGGACAAGCCCTACGAGCAGTACTTC.